A selection of T cell receptor beta chains follows, all from one sample in a study of blood T cell repertoires in COVID-19. Clones were read by immunoSEQ multiplex PCR, and TCRdb kept only the in-frame ones, dropping some. This sample has roughly 59,000 clones; about 78% occur once, and the top ten carry roughly 12%. The sample was peripheral blood. Source of these receptors: a man at least 80 years old with acute or convalescent COVID-19. CDR3s include the opening cysteine and the closing phenylalanine or tryptophan. D genes are given only for firm matches. For some rows the clone size is stated as once, few or many, or as a class when expanded; others skip it.

CDR3nt	CDR3aa	v_gene	j_gene	abundance	d_gene
TGTGCCAGCTCACCACTCGGACTAGCCCCAGATACGCAGTATTTT	CASSPLGLAPDTQYF	TRBV18	TRBJ2-3	.	TRBD2
TGTGCCTGGGGTAGCGGGGCCGAGACCCAGTACTTC	CAWGSGAETQYF	TRBV30	TRBJ2-5	.	TRBD2
TGTGCCAGCAGTTACAGGGGGACACCCACCTACGAGCAGTACTTC	CASSYRGTPTYEQYF	TRBV6-5	TRBJ2-7	.	.
TGTGCCAGTAGTAGTGGCCTAGCGACTGCCTACAATGAGCAGTTCTTC	CASSSGLATAYNEQFF	TRBV19	TRBJ2-1	.	.
TGTGCCACCAGTGATTTTGCGGTGAACACCGGGGAGCTGTTTTTT	CATSDFAVNTGELFF	TRBV24-1	TRBJ2-2	few	.
TGTGCCAGCAGCCAAGGACTAGCGGGGGGACGGCAAGAGACCCAGTACTTC	CASSQGLAGGRQETQYF	TRBV3-1/TRBV3-2	TRBJ2-5	.	TRBD2
TGTGCCAGCTCAGAAACAGGGGGCAGGAACTATGGCTACACCTTC	CASSETGGRNYGYTF	TRBV18	TRBJ1-2	.	TRBD1
TGTGCCAGCAGTGACAGCGCCCAATCGTGGGCTTTCTTT	CASSDSAQSWAFF	TRBV2	TRBJ1-1	.	.
TGTGCCAGCAGCTTGGGACGGGGGGGTTACACCGGGGAGCTGTTTTTT	CASSLGRGGYTGELFF	TRBV5-4	TRBJ2-2	.	TRBD2
TGTGCCAGCAGCCCCCCTCCCGGGACAGGGGGTGAAAAACTGTTTTTT	CASSPPPGTGGEKLFF	TRBV9	TRBJ1-4	.	TRBD1
TGTGCCAGCAGCTTAGTTATCGGTACAGGGGCCCACACAGATACGCAGTATTTT	CASSLVIGTGAHTDTQYF	TRBV11-3	TRBJ2-3	.	TRBD1
TGTGCCAGCAGCTTAGTAGGGACAGATGAAAAACTGTTTTTT	CASSLVGTDEKLFF	TRBV5-4	TRBJ1-4	.	TRBD1
TGTGCCAGCAGCCCTGACCCCGCTTCGACAGGGAACACTGAAGCTTTCTTT	CASSPDPASTGNTEAFF	TRBV5-4	TRBJ1-1	.	.
TGTGCCAGCAGCACCGAAGCCGCACAGGCCTATGGCTACACCTTC	CASSTEAAQAYGYTF	TRBV7-8	TRBJ1-2	.	.
TGTGCCAGCAGCTTCTCGGGACAGGGTTGGAATTCACCCCTCCACTTT	CASSFSGQGWNSPLHF	TRBV7-9	TRBJ1-6	.	TRBD1
TGTGCCAGCAGCTTGAGGCCGGGGGGGCAGCTTAAAGAGACCCAGTACTTC	CASSLRPGGQLKETQYF	TRBV5-6	TRBJ2-5	.	TRBD2
TGTGCCTGGAGTCGAGGCCGGGCCACCGGGGAGGAGACCCAGTACTTC	CAWSRGRATGEETQYF	TRBV30	TRBJ2-5	once	.